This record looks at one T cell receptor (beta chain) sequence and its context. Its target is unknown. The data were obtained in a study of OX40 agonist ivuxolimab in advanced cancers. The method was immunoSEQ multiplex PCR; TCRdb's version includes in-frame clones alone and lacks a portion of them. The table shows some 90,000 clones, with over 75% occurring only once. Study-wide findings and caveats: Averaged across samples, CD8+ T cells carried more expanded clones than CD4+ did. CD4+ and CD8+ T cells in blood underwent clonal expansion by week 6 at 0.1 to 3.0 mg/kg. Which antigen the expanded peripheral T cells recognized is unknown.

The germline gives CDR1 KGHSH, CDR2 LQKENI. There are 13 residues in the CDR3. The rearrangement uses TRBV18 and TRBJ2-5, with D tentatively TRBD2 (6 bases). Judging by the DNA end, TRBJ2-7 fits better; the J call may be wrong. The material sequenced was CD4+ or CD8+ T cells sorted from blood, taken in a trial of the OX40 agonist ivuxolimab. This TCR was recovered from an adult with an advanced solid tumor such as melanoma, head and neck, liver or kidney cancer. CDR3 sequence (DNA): TGTGCCAGCTCACCACTCCGGGAGTACGAGCAGTACTTC. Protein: CASSPLREYEQYF.